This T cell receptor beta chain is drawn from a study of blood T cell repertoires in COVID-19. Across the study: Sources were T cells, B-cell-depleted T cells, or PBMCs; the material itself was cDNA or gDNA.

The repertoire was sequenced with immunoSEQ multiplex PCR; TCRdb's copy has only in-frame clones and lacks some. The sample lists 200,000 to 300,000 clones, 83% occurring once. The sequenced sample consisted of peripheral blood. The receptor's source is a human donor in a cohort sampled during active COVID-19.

The CDR3 nucleotides read TGTGCCAGCAGCTCCCAAGCGGGGCCCTACGAGCAGTACTTC. The encoded protein is CASSSQAGPYEQYF. The genes are TRBV7-2 and TRBJ2-7; 7 nucleotides line up with TRBD2. Trimming removed 4 bases from V and 2 bases from J; junction bases left unmatched: 5. CDR3 length: 14 residues. Germline CDR1 reads SGHTA; CDR2 reads FQGNSA.